A selection of T cell receptor beta chains follows, all from one sample in a study of blood T cell repertoires in COVID-19. Profiling relied on immunoSEQ multiplex PCR, and the TCRdb table lists in-frame clones only, not all of them. Here the sample spans around 150,000 clones, approximately 88% being singletons. Sequenced input: peripheral blood. The receptors were gathered from a human donor in a cohort sampled during active COVID-19. Both conserved end residues are part of each CDR3. The D gene is left open where the match is weak. Only part of the rows carry a size: once, few, many, or a class if the clone is expanded.

.,.,TRBJ1-1,16,TRBV21-1,TGTGCCAGCAGCCAAAGCCCGACAGCACCCAACACTGAAGCTTTCTTT,CASSQSPTAPNTEAFF
.,once,TRBJ1-2,13,TRBV18,TGTGCCAGCTCACTAAAGAGGGGGAATGGCTACACCTTC,CASSLKRGNGYTF
.,.,TRBJ2-7,14,TRBV6-5,TGTGCCAGCAGCACAGACACGCAAATGCTCGAGCAGTACTTC,CASSTDTQMLEQYF
TRBD2,.,TRBJ2-5,16,TRBV3-1/TRBV3-2,TGTGCCAGCAGTTACGGACTAGCGGGGGTTCAAGAGACCCAGTACTTC,CASSYGLAGVQETQYF
.,.,TRBJ2-1,17,TRBV21-1,TGTGCCAGCAGCAGACAACCTCGGAGGCTAACCTACAATGAGCAGTTCTTC,CASSRQPRRLTYNEQFF
.,.,TRBJ2-2,12,TRBV28,TGTGCCAGCAGCTCTTCGAGTGGGGAGCTGTTTTTT,CASSSSSGELFF
.,.,TRBJ2-7,12,TRBV7-9,TGTGCCAGCAGCCACAGGGCCTACGAGCAGTACTTC,CASSHRAYEQYF
.,.,TRBJ1-6,15,TRBV5-4,TGTGCCAGCAGCTACTTTATGACGGGTACTTCACCCCTCCACTTT,CASSYFMTGTSPLHF
.,.,TRBJ2-7,14,TRBV19,TGTGCCAGTACCGCGGACAGCGCCTCCTACGAGCAGTACTTC,CASTADSASYEQYF
.,.,TRBJ2-3,14,TRBV29-1,TGCAGCGTCGAACAGGGTGTAGGGACAGATACGCAGTATTTT,CSVEQGVGTDTQYF
TRBD1,.,TRBJ1-2,16,TRBV18,TGTGCCAGCTCACCCCAGGGGACAGCTAATAGCTATGGCTACACCTTC,CASSPQGTANSYGYTF
.,.,TRBJ1-5,17,TRBV2,TGTGCCAGCAGTGAAGGGACAGCGCGCAGGGCGGGTCAGCCCCAGCATTTT,CASSEGTARRAGQPQHF
.,.,TRBJ2-1,16,TRBV12-2,TGTGCAAGTCGCTTAGTTAGACCCCTAGCGGACAATGAGCAGTTCTTC,CASRLVRPLADNEQFF
TRBD2,.,TRBJ2-2,13,TRBV5-1,TGCGCCAGCGGACTAGCAGTTTTAGGGGAGCTGTTTTTT,CASGLAVLGELFF
TRBD2,.,TRBJ2-2,17,TRBV24-1,TGTGCCACCAGTGACCCTAGCGGGAGAGTTGATCCCGGGGAGCTGTTTTTT,CATSDPSGRVDPGELFF
.,.,TRBJ1-6,15,TRBV2,TGTGCCAGCAGTGCCCGACAGGTCGCACATTCACCCCTCCACTTT,CASSARQVAHSPLHF
.,.,TRBJ1-4,13,TRBV19,TGTGCCAGTAGGGGGGCAGCTAATGAAAAACTGTTTTTT,CASRGAANEKLFF
.,few,TRBJ2-2,13,TRBV30,TGTGCCTGGAGTGTTCTCAGGGAGGCGGAGCTGTTTTTT,CAWSVLREAELFF
.,.,TRBJ2-1,15,TRBV4-2,TGTGCCAGCAGCCAAGCCAGGACTCCCTACAATGAGCAGTTCTTC,CASSQARTPYNEQFF
.,.,TRBJ1-6,17,TRBV11-2,TGTGCCAGCAGCTCTCGGCAGGGGAGCTCCTATAATTCACCCCTCCACTTT,CASSSRQGSSYNSPLHF
.,.,TRBJ1-3,14,TRBV11-3,TGTGCCAGCAGCTTAACCAGGGCTGGAAACACCATATATTTT,CASSLTRAGNTIYF
TRBD1,.,TRBJ2-2,15,TRBV19,TGTGCCAGTAGCCAGACAGGGGGCGGAACCGGGGAGCTGTTTTTT,CASSQTGGGTGELFF
TRBD2,.,TRBJ2-1,13,TRBV9,TGTGCCAGCAGCGTCTCTAGCGGGGGTGAGCAGTTCTTC,CASSVSSGGEQFF
TRBD1,.,TRBJ2-7,15,TRBV5-1,TGCGCCAGCAGCTTGGCGGGACAGGGGGCCGGCGAGCAGTACTTC,CASSLAGQGAGEQYF
TRBD1,.,TRBJ1-6,19,TRBV24-1,TGTGCCACCAGGTATAACCCACAGGGGGCAATTCCCTATAATTCACCCCTCCACTTT,CATRYNPQGAIPYNSPLHF
.,.,TRBJ2-1,15,TRBV3-1/TRBV3-2,TGTGCCAGCAGCCAAGAGGAGGGGTTATACAATGAGCAGTTCTTC,CASSQEEGLYNEQFF
TRBD2,.,TRBJ2-3,17,TRBV7-9,TGTGCCAGCAGCTTAGCGGAACTAGCGGGGTACACAGATACGCAGTATTTT,CASSLAELAGYTDTQYF
TRBD2,.,TRBJ2-7,13,TRBV14,TGTGCCAGCAGCCAGGCGGGAGAGGCCCCCCAGTACTTC,CASSQAGEAPQYF
.,.,TRBJ1-2,12,TRBV6-1,TGTGCCAGCAGTGACAGGGGACATGGCTACACCTTC,CASSDRGHGYTF
.,once,TRBJ1-3,13,TRBV19,TGTGCCAGTATAGGGACACCTGGAAACACCATATATTTT,CASIGTPGNTIYF
.,.,TRBJ1-1,13,TRBV6-5,TGTGCCAGCAGTTCGGGGGGCAGGAGGAGGGCTTTCTTT,CASSSGGRRRAFF
TRBD2,.,TRBJ2-7,15,TRBV5-1,TGCGCCAGCAGCCGGCTGACTAGCGACCCCTACGAGCAGTACTTC,CASSRLTSDPYEQYF
.,.,TRBJ1-2,14,TRBV21-1,TGTGCCAGCAGATTTAGGGAACAGGAAGACGGCTACACCTTC,CASRFREQEDGYTF
.,.,TRBJ2-7,13,TRBV2,TGTGCCAGCAGTGACGCAGGGTTCAACGAGCAGTACTTC,CASSDAGFNEQYF
.,.,TRBJ1-4,13,TRBV7-8,TGTGCCAGCAGCTTAAGCCCCGGTGAAAAACTGTTTTTT,CASSLSPGEKLFF
.,.,TRBJ2-7,15,TRBV11-2,TGTGCCAGCACCCTCCGTTGGGGGGAAACCTACGAGCAGTACTTC,CASTLRWGETYEQYF
.,.,TRBJ2-7,14,TRBV4-1,TGCGCCAGCAAGCCAGGTCAGGGTTCCTACGAGCAGTACTTC,CASKPGQGSYEQYF
.,.,TRBJ1-2,11,TRBV28,TGTGCCAGTTCAGGGGCCTATGGCTACACCTTC,CASSGAYGYTF
.,once,TRBJ2-7,15,TRBV6-5,TGTGCCAGCAGTTACGAGAGGTCCGGATCCTACGAGCAGTACTTC,CASSYERSGSYEQYF
.,few,TRBJ2-3,17,TRBV7-9,TGTGCCAGCAGCTTAGTGCAGGGGGGTTATCGCACAGATACGCAGTATTTT,CASSLVQGGYRTDTQYF
TRBD2,once,TRBJ2-1,15,TRBV5-1,TGCGCCAGCAGCTTGAGCGGGGGTGTCTACAATGAGCAGTTCTTC,CASSLSGGVYNEQFF
TRBD1,.,TRBJ1-3,16,TRBV5-1,TGCGCCAGCAGCCAGACAGGGATCCACTCTGGAAACACCATATATTTT,CASSQTGIHSGNTIYF
TRBD1,.,TRBJ2-6,15,TRBV29-1,TGCAGCGTTGGGGACAGGCGGGCTGGGGCCAACGTCCTGACTTTC,CSVGDRRAGANVLTF
TRBD2,few,TRBJ2-2,19,TRBV9,TGTGCCAGCAGCGCCAGCCGGGCTAGCGGCTGGGCTGGGACCGGGGAGCTGTTTTTT,CASSASRASGWAGTGELFF
.,.,TRBJ1-2,14,TRBV19,TGTGCCAGTACCGAACAGGGAGCTAACTATGGCTACACCTTC,CASTEQGANYGYTF